This is a list of T cell receptor beta chains from one sample in a study of beta chain features in type 1 diabetes. Only in-frame clones appear in the TCRdb table, and some are missing; sequencing was by immunoSEQ multiplex PCR. The table has about 410,000 clones, around 13% seen once. Sequencing was performed on naive CD4+ T cells from blood. The receptor source for this set is a man under 40 in good health. Each CDR3 is given with its conserved first and last residue. Fields, in order: J gene, clone size, V gene, D gene, CDR3 DNA, CDR3 protein. D genes are given only for firm matches. Expanded clones are given a class, and other clones once, few, many or no size at all.

j_call: TRBJ2-1
clone_size: -
v_call: TRBV4-3
d_call: TRBD2
cdr3_nt: TGCGCCAGCAGCCAAGTCAGCGGGGGCAGGAATGAGCAGTTCTTC
cdr3_aa: CASSQVSGGRNEQFF

j_call: TRBJ1-3
clone_size: -
v_call: TRBV7-9
d_call: -
cdr3_nt: TGTGCCAGCAGCTCGTCGACAGTCGGTACCATATATTTT
cdr3_aa: CASSSSTVGTIYF

j_call: TRBJ2-2
clone_size: -
v_call: TRBV9
d_call: -
cdr3_nt: TGTGCCAGCAGCGTGCTCATGGGCACCGGGGAGCTGTTTTTT
cdr3_aa: CASSVLMGTGELFF

j_call: TRBJ1-4
clone_size: few
v_call: TRBV30
d_call: -
cdr3_nt: TGTGCCTGGAGATTAAGGGGGACCGCCCCAACTAATGAAAAACTGTTTTTT
cdr3_aa: CAWRLRGTAPTNEKLFF

j_call: TRBJ2-2
clone_size: few
v_call: TRBV5-6
d_call: -
cdr3_nt: TGTGCCAGCAGCTTGGATGGCACTAGACGTACCGGGGAGCTGTTTTTT
cdr3_aa: CASSLDGTRRTGELFF

j_call: TRBJ2-5
clone_size: -
v_call: TRBV7-2
d_call: TRBD1
cdr3_nt: TGTGCCAGCAGCCGGGACAGGTGGCAAGAGACCCAGTACTTC
cdr3_aa: CASSRDRWQETQYF

j_call: TRBJ2-1
clone_size: -
v_call: TRBV18
d_call: TRBD1
cdr3_nt: TGTGCCAGCTCACCACGGACAGGGGTCGATGAGCAGTTCTTC
cdr3_aa: CASSPRTGVDEQFF

j_call: TRBJ2-3
clone_size: few
v_call: TRBV6-4
d_call: TRBD2
cdr3_nt: TGTGCCACCGCTCCAGCGGGAAGCCTCACAGATACGCAGTATTTT
cdr3_aa: CATAPAGSLTDTQYF

j_call: TRBJ2-1
clone_size: -
v_call: TRBV9
d_call: -
cdr3_nt: TGTGCCAGCGCGGACAGTTACAATGAGCAGTTCTTC
cdr3_aa: CASADSYNEQFF

j_call: TRBJ2-4
clone_size: many
v_call: TRBV10-3
d_call: TRBD1
cdr3_nt: TGTGCCATCAGTGAGTCGGGAACAGGGGAAAACATTCAGTACTTC
cdr3_aa: CAISESGTGENIQYF

j_call: TRBJ2-7
clone_size: few
v_call: TRBV5-6
d_call: -
cdr3_nt: TGTGCCAGCAGCAAGATTTACCTTGGTGAGCAGTACTTC
cdr3_aa: CASSKIYLGEQYF

j_call: TRBJ1-4
clone_size: -
v_call: TRBV14
d_call: -
cdr3_nt: TGTGCCAGCAGCCAAGGGGGCAGCCTGAATGAAAAACTGTTTTTT
cdr3_aa: CASSQGGSLNEKLFF

j_call: TRBJ1-4
clone_size: few
v_call: TRBV2
d_call: -
cdr3_nt: TGTGCCAGCAGTGAAGGACTCGGACGTGAAAAACTGTTTTTT
cdr3_aa: CASSEGLGREKLFF

j_call: TRBJ1-3
clone_size: -
v_call: TRBV30
d_call: -
cdr3_nt: TGTGCCTGGAGTGCGACAGGCCACTCTGGAAACACCATATATTTT
cdr3_aa: CAWSATGHSGNTIYF

j_call: TRBJ2-1
clone_size: few
v_call: TRBV7-2
d_call: -
cdr3_nt: TGTGCCAGCAGCCACATTAAGCTAGAGGTTCGACACAATGAGCAGTTCTTC
cdr3_aa: CASSHIKLEVRHNEQFF

j_call: TRBJ2-7
clone_size: few
v_call: TRBV5-1
d_call: -
cdr3_nt: TGCGCCAGCAGCGTCCGGGACGGAACCTACGAGCAGTACTTC
cdr3_aa: CASSVRDGTYEQYF

j_call: TRBJ2-5
clone_size: -
v_call: TRBV4-2
d_call: -
cdr3_nt: TGTGCCAGCAGCCAAGATGGTAGGGTCCAAGAGACCCAGTACTTC
cdr3_aa: CASSQDGRVQETQYF

j_call: TRBJ1-2
clone_size: -
v_call: TRBV11-2
d_call: -
cdr3_nt: TGTGCCAGCAGACCCGTCCAGGGGTCTTTTGGCTACACCTTC
cdr3_aa: CASRPVQGSFGYTF

j_call: TRBJ2-7
clone_size: few
v_call: TRBV20-1
d_call: -
cdr3_nt: TGCAGTGGCACACAGGGTTACGAGCAGTACTTC
cdr3_aa: CSGTQGYEQYF

j_call: TRBJ2-5
clone_size: -
v_call: TRBV5-4
d_call: -
cdr3_nt: TGTGCCAGCAGCTTGAATCCGGGGCAAGAGACCCAGTACTTC
cdr3_aa: CASSLNPGQETQYF